The source of this TCR beta chain is a study of blood T cell repertoires in COVID-19. Study-wide context: T cells, B-cell-depleted T cells, or PBMCs supplied cDNA or gDNA.

The germline V gene has CDR1 SGHRS and CDR2 YFSETQ. CDR3 length: 16 residues. Trimming left V 3 bases short and J 4 bases short, with 18 bases between. Study members were between roughly 18 and 100 years old and lived in some 22 US regions. Clinical histories supplied by participants themselves formed the basis of cohort assignment. In the original workflow: The assay estimated nucleated cells by amplifying reference gene primers. Only in-frame clones appear in the TCRdb table, and some are missing; sequencing was by immunoSEQ multiplex PCR. V and J calls and clone size are those listed in that table; D and trimming were worked out from the DNA. Among about 280,000 clones listed, around 90% were seen once. In this sample, this clone turned up once.

The material sequenced was PBMCs or T cells enriched from blood (not recorded which). The J gene is TRBJ2-3, the V gene TRBV5-1; the D gene is possibly TRBD2 (7 bases). The sequence derives from a woman in her 30s with acute COVID-19. This CDR3 reads CASSSNGGEGADTQYF. CDR3 DNA sequence: TGCGCCAGCAGCTCTAATGGTGGGGAGGGGGCAGATACGCAGTATTTT.